The present entry profiles one TCR beta chain with its context. The length of the CDR3 is 17 residues. The germline V gene encodes CDR1 LNHDA and CDR2 SQIVND (reference sequence). J was trimmed by 8 bases and V by 3 bases; bases with no gene match: 12. The data originate from a study of control samples from healthy donors and cancer patients. Measured with immunoSEQ multiplex PCR; TCRdb has only the in-frame clones, and not every one. The sample contains about 130,000 clones, roughly 92% of which appear only once. V gene TRBV19 combines with J gene TRBJ2-1; 11 bases are a match to TRBD2. Sequenced sample: blood. The sequence derives from a man aged 18 to 29 in good health. The CDR3 region is CASSIGSSGGKRDEQFF. CDR3 bases: TGTGCCAGTAGTATTGGCTCTAGCGGGGGGAAGAGGGATGAGCAGTTCTTC.